These 6 T cell receptor beta chains originate from one sample sequenced in a study of a mutant IDH1 vaccine in newly diagnosed glioma. The antigens for these receptors are not known. Clones were sequenced by immunoSEQ multiplex PCR, and TCRdb holds only the in-frame ones, with some missing. The sample lists 95,000 to 120,000 clones, under 90% seen once, with more than 0.55% in the top ten. Time point defined: week 11, during vaccination. With topical imiquimod, each dose of the vaccine consisted of 300 ug of mutant IDH1 20-mer peptide. Sequencing was performed on PBMCs, taken from a glioma patient whose treatment included an IDH1 peptide vaccine. The receptors derive from a woman aged 45-65 years with glioma.

CDR3 sequence (DNA): TGTGCCAGCAGCTTAGGCAGCGGGGCCAGCTCCTACAATGAGCAGTTCTTC. Protein: CASSLGSGASSYNEQFF. V gene TRBV7-2 combines with J gene TRBJ2-1, with 7 bases identical to TRBD2. The V gene end was trimmed by 1 base and the J gene end by 0 bases; junction bases not matched to a gene: 6. CDR1 is SGHTA and CDR2 is FQGNSA in the germline V gene. This CDR3 comprises 17 residues.

This chain uses TRBV27 with TRBJ2-7, with TRBD1 as a possible D gene (6 bases). CDR1 is MNHEY and CDR2 is SMNVEV in the germline V gene (reference sequence). V dropped 3 bases and J dropped 2 bases, with 8 bases sitting between them. The CDR3 contains 13 residues. The CDR3 protein is CASSLAGAYEQYF. The DNA of the CDR3 is TGTGCCAGCAGTTTGGCAGGGGCCTACGAGCAGTACTTC.

The rearrangement links TRBV4-1 to TRBJ1-5; unclear D gene. Germline CDR1 and CDR2: MGHRA and YSYEKL. Trimming left V 3 bases short and J 0 bases short, with 15 bases between. The CDR3 covers 17 residues. CDR3 in DNA: TGCGCCAGCAGCCACCCATCCAGAATTTATAGCAATCAGCCCCAGCATTTT. Its protein product is CASSHPSRIYSNQPQHF.

Details on this clone: A read error may produce the germline difference seen at one junction end. This chain joins TRBV29-1 and TRBJ2-5, with D hard to call. The CDR3 length is 12 residues. Germline CDR1 SQVTM, CDR2 ANQGSEA. This CDR3 is CSAGGRQGTQYF. DNA of the CDR3: TGCAGCGCGGGTGGACGGCAAGGGACCCAGTACTTC.

The chain couples TRBV30 to TRBJ1-2, with D perhaps TRBD1 (6 bases). V was pared by 2 bases and J by 5 bases, with 12 bases between. CDR1 GTSNPN and CDR2 SVGIG come from the germline V gene (reference sequence). This CDR3 is built from 13 residues. CDR3 amino acids: CAWSPTGIYGYTF. DNA of the CDR3: TGTGCCTGGAGTCCTACAGGGATTTATGGCTACACCTTC.

The chain joins TRBV9 to TRBJ1-4; D not resolved. The germline CDR1 and CDR2 sequences are SGDLS and YYNGEE. V was shortened by 3 bases and J by 10 bases, with 13 bases between the two germline ends. The CDR3 extends over 13 amino acids. The CDR3 DNA reads as TGTGCCAGCAGCGGGAGTACAGAGACAAAACTGTTTTTT. Translated, it gives CASSGSTETKLFF.